This TCR beta chain was profiled in a study of human T cells and chemical hapten exposure. Findings and limits, study-wide: Those TCRs sitting above 1 in 1000 frequency stayed the same with DPC sensitization.

It was unfractionated whole blood from which total RNA was extracted. The CDR3 covers 16 residues. The V and J ends lost 1 base and 0 bases, in that order; junction bases with no gene match: 6. CDR1 and CDR2 from the germline V gene are SQVTM and ANQGSEA. Individual cDNA molecules had unique molecular identifiers attached to them by the library. From the reads, TCRdb called clonotypes with MiXCR, one entry per CDR3 protein. The sample yields fewer than 150,000 distinct CDR3 sequences, 8% to 9.5% seen once. As concerns this clonotype: Antigen specificity is unknown. A much larger clone lies a single base off, so this may be a read error.

The chain uses TRBV29-1 and TRBJ1-3; the match to TRBD1 covers 7 bases. This receptor was obtained from a human donor in good health. Some clones in this sample may be carry-over from other donors' samples. Sample: whole blood. CDR3 region: CSVEAGTVPSGNTIYF. CDR3 coding DNA: TGCAGCGTTGAAGCCGGGACAGTACCCTCTGGAAACACCATATATTTT.